A single T cell receptor (beta chain) is shown here with its context. This entry is derived from a study of shared clonotypes between healthy human individuals. Sequenced by immunoSEQ multiplex PCR; TCRdb stores in-frame clones only, minus some. Of about 2.1 million clones listed, under 95% are singletons. Per the germline V gene, CDR1 is SEHNR and CDR2 is FQNEAQ (reference sequence). V lost 5 bases and J lost 5, with 19 bases in between. The length of the CDR3 is 15 residues. Selected positively for CCR7 and CD45RO-negative, naive CD8 cells excluded terminally differentiated effector memory CD45RA+ cells.

This chain uses TRBV7-9 with TRBJ2-7; D is uncertain. The clonotype was recovered from a man between 18 and 35 years old in good health. Some clones in this sample may be carry-over from other donors' samples. Sequencing was carried out using naive CD8+ T cells from PBMCs. The CDR3 region has the DNA TGTGCCAGCAGCCCCCTAGTTTCTTACCCCGACGAGCAGTACTTC. This sequence encodes CASSPLVSYPDEQYF.